Sequencing of this T cell receptor beta chain was carried out in a study of blood T cell repertoires in COVID-19. About the study: PBMCs, B-cell-depleted T cells, or T cells were the source of the cDNA or gDNA that made up the material.

Trimming took 3 bases from V and 2 from J; bases not matched to a gene: 5. In germline, CDR1 is SGHRS, CDR2 YFSETQ. This CDR3 is built from 15 residues. Only in-frame clones appear in the TCRdb table, and some are missing; sequencing was by immunoSEQ multiplex PCR. Among over 450,000 clones, 85% to 90% were seen once, and the ten largest hold about 8%. The sequence was obtained from a woman in her 50s with COVID-19, enrolled during active disease. Sequencing was performed on peripheral blood. The V call is TRBV5-1, the J call TRBJ1-2, with 9 nucleotides matching TRBD1. CDR3 coding DNA: TGCGCCAGCAGCTCGATCGGACAGGGGAACTATGGCTACACCTTC. Residues: CASSSIGQGNYGYTF.